This TCR beta chain was recorded in a study of cytomegalovirus exposure and HLA in healthy donors. Study as a whole: Of all 360 or so donors who were genotyped, roughly 81% belonged to the Caucasian-associated ancestry cluster. Study observations and caveats: Most CMV-associated TCR beta chains were later found to appear HLA-restricted.

As concerns this clone: Its antigen is undetermined.

Both 60 Vbeta primers and 13 Jbeta primers went into the PCR. Methods used by the authors: There were about 80 million unique TCR beta chains by a later count, and about 12 million of them were shared. The method was immunoSEQ multiplex PCR; TCRdb's version includes in-frame clones alone and lacks a portion of them. The DNA was the basis for D and trimming; V, J and clone size are from that table. This sample yields roughly 140,000 clones, of which 70% to 80% are seen a single time; approximately 4% belongs to the top ten. At sampling all donors were nominally healthy, likely with unrecorded immune exposures. CDR3 size: 12 residues. Germline lookup yields CDR1 LNHNV and CDR2 YYDKDF (reference sequence). V was clipped by 3 bases and J by 6 bases, with 5 bases between them.

This clonotype was obtained from a man aged 18 to 30 in good health and CMV-seronegative. The sequencing input was PBMCs. The V gene is TRBV15, the J gene TRBJ2-2; D gene uncertain. CDR3 sequence reads: CATSSLPGELFF. The CDR3 DNA follows: TGTGCCACCAGCAGTCTTCCCGGGGAGCTGTTTTTT. Full variable domain (outside the CDR3, taken from reference TRBV15 and TRBJ2-2): DAMVIQNPRYQVTQFGKPVTLSCSQTLNHNVMYWYQQKSSQAPKLLFHYYDKDFNNEADTPDNFQSRRPNTSFCFLDIRSPGLGDTAMYLCATSSLPGELFFGEGSRLTVL.